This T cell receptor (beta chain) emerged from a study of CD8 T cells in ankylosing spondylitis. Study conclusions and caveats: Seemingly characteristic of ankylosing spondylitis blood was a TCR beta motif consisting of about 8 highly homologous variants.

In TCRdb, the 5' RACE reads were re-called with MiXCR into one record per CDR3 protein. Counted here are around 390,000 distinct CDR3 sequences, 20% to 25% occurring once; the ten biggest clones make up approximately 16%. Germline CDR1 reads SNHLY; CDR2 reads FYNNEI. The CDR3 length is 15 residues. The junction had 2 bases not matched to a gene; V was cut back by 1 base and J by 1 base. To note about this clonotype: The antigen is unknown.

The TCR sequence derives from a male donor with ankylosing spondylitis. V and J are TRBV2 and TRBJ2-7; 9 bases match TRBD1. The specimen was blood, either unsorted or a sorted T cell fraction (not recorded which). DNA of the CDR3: TGTGCCAGCAGTGAAGAGGGACAGGGATCCTACGAGCAGTACTTC. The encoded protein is CASSEEGQGSYEQYF.